This T cell receptor beta chain was identified during a study of shared clonotypes between healthy human individuals. Libraries were prepared by immunoSEQ multiplex PCR; TCRdb keeps only in-frame clonotypes and omits some of them. The sample holds millions of clones, about 95% seen once. The study separated CD4+ cells into CD45RA+ naive and CD45RA-negative memory subsets. The V segment lost 5 bases and the J segment 2 bases; nucleotides outside the gene matches: 7. There are 15 residues in the CDR3. Germline loops: CDR1 SEHNR, CDR2 FQNEAQ (reference sequence). The sample comprised naive CD4+ T cells sorted from blood. The subset denotes: CD45RA+ positively selected. The V and J genes are TRBV7-9 and TRBJ1-1; TRBD1 agrees at 8 bases. This clonotype was obtained from a man between 18 and 35 years old in good health. The CDR3 DNA follows: TGTGCCAGCAGCGACCTGACAGGGGTAAACACTGAAGCTTTCTTT. Its translation: CASSDLTGVNTEAFF.